Sequencing of this T cell receptor (beta chain) was carried out in a study of Ad26.COV2.S vaccination and SARS-CoV-2 variants. Regarding the study as a whole: Placebo recipients had lower spike-specific TCR breadth than vaccine recipients. Substantial post-vaccination breadth of spike-specific CD8+ and CD4+ T cell responses was reported.

Treatment meaning: roughly 18 received Ad26.COV2.S at low or high dose, single or two shots; roughly five received placebo; per-sample allocation not given. Collection of the samples took place on day 63 after the first injection of vaccine or placebo. CDR1 and CDR2 from the germline V gene are GTSNPN and SVGIG (reference sequence). With 6 bases removed from V and 0 bases from J, the gap between germline ends came to 20 bases. This CDR3 has 17 amino acids. Sequencing was performed with immunoSEQ multiplex PCR; in TCRdb, only in-frame clones are kept and a portion is missing. Here the sample spans about 400,000 clones, about 89% being singletons. To note about this clone: Its target is not known.

The sequencing used peripheral blood, collected in a trial of Ad26.COV2.S vaccine versus placebo. The receptor was derived from a person between 18 and 60 years old who received the Ad26.COV2.S COVID-19 vaccine or a placebo. V is TRBV30 and J is TRBJ2-2; D possibly uses TRBD1 or TRBD2 (5 bases each). The CDR3 loop reads CACLQETGTPNTGELFF. The DNA for the CDR3 is TGTGCCTGCCTCCAAGAGACCGGGACCCCGAACACCGGGGAGCTGTTTTTT.